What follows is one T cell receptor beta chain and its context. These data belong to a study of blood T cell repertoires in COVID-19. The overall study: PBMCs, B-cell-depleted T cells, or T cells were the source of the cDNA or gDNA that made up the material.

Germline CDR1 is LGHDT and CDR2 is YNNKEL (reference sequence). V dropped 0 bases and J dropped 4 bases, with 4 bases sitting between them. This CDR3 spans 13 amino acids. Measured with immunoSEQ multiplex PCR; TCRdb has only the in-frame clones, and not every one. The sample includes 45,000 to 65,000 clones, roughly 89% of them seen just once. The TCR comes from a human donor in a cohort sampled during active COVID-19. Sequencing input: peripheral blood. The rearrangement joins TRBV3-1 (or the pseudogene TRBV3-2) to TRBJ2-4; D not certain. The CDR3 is CASSQDAKNIQYF. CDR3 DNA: TGTGCCAGCAGCCAAGACGCGAAAAACATTCAGTACTTC.